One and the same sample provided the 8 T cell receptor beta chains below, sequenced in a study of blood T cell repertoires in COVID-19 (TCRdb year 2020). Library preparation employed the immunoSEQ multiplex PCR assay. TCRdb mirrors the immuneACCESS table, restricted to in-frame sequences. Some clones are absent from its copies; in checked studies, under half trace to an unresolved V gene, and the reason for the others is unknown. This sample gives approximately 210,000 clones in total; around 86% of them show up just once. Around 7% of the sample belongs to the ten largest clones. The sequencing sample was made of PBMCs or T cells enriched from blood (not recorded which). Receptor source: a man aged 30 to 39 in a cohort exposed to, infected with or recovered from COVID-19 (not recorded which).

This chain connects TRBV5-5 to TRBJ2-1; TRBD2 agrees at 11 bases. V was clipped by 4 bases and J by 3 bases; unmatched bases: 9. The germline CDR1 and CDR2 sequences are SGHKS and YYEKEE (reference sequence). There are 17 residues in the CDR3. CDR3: CASSHRTSGLGYNEQFF. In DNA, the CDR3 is TGTGCCAGCAGCCACAGGACTAGCGGGTTGGGCTACAATGAGCAGTTCTTC.

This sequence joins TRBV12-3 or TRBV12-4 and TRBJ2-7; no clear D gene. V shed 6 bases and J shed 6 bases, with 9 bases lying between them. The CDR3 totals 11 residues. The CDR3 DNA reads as TGTGCCAGCAGGGAGCTCGGCGAGCAGTACTTC. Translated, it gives CASRELGEQYF.

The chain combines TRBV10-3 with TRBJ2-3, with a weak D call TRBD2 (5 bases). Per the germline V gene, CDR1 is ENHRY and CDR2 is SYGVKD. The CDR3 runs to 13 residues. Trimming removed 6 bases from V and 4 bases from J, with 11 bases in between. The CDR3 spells CAISRQRPDTQYF. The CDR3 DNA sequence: TGTGCCATCAGCCGCCAGCGGCCAGATACGCAGTATTTT.

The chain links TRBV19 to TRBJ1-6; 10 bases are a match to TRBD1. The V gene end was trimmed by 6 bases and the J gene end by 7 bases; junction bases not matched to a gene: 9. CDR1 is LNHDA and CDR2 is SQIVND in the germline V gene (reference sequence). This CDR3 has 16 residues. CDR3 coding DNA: TGTGCCAGTAGGGCCGGGACAGGGGTGGTGAATTCACCCCTCCACTTT. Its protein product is CASRAGTGVVNSPLHF.

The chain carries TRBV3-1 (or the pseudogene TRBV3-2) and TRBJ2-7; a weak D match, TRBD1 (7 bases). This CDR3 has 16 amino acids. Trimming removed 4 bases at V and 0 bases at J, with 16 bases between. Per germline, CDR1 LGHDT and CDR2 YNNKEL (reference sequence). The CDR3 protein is CASSLEGAAFSYEQYF. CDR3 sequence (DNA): TGTGCCAGCAGCCTGGAGGGGGCGGCCTTCTCCTACGAGCAGTACTTC.

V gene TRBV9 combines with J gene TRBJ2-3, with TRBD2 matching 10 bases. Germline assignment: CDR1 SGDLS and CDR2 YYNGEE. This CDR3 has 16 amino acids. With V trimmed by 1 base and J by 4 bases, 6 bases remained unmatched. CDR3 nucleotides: TGTGCCAGCAGCGTATCGTCTAGCGGGAGCTCAGATACGCAGTATTTT. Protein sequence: CASSVSSSGSSDTQYF.

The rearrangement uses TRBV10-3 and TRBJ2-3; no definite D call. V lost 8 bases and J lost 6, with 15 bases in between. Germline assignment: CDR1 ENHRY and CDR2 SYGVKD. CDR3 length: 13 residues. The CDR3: CAILNLKSDTQYF. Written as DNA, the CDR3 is TGTGCCATCTTGAACTTAAAGTCGGATACGCAGTATTTT.

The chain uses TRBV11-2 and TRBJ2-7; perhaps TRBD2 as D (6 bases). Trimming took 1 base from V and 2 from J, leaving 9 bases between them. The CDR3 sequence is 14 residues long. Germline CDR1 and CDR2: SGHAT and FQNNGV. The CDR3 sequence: CASSLGWGAYEQYF. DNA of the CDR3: TGTGCCAGCAGCTTAGGGTGGGGGGCCTACGAGCAGTACTTC.